This TCR beta chain derives from a study of pediatric ulcerative colitis. Germline V gene sequence: CDR1 PRHDT, CDR2 FYEKMQ (reference sequence). V lost 5 bases, J lost 14 bases, and 19 bases lay in between. The CDR3 covers 14 residues. The protocol was immunoSEQ multiplex PCR, while the TCRdb copy is restricted to in-frame clones and leaves out a portion. Altogether under 45,000 clones are present, roughly 80% being singletons, with the ten largest covering roughly 24%. The origin of this receptor is a girl under 18 with moderate ulcerative colitis. The chain links TRBV13 to TRBJ1-6; TRBD1 might be the D (5 bases). Sequenced sample: blood. CDR3 sequence (DNA): TGTGCCAGCAGCCACGCAGGGACCGGACGGGCCCTCCACTTT. Protein product: CASSHAGTGRALHF. The variable domain in full, with the rest retrieved from reference TRBV13 and TRBJ1-6, is AAGVIQSPRHLIKEKRETATLKCYPIPRHDTVYWYQQGPGQDPQFLISFYEKMQSDKGSIPDRFSAQQFSDYHSELNMSSLELGDSALYFCASSHAGTGRALHFGNGTRLTVT.